The clone carrying this T cell receptor beta chain was seen only a few times. The CDR3 spans 15 residues. The germline V gene has CDR1 LNHDA and CDR2 SQIVND (reference sequence). Germline trimming cut 5 bases from V and 3 bases from J; bases unmatched to any gene: 6. This entry belongs to a study of glioma-infiltrating T cells after dendritic cell vaccination. Study information: The vaccine used monocyte-derived dendritic cells pulsed overnight with autologous tumor lysate.

TCRB CDR3 was amplified from 2 ug genomic DNA or less. TCRdb keeps only in-frame clones here, not all; method: immunoSEQ multiplex PCR. The repertoire holds tens of thousands of clones, with 85% to 90% as singletons. Time point in this sample: after dendritic cell vaccination, including at tumor progression/relapse. Only patients with spare fresh-frozen tumor and over two years of follow-up were included. The clonotype originates from a human donor with glioblastoma. Sequencing used blood, obtained after dendritic cell vaccination. V and J are TRBV19 and TRBJ2-3; the match to TRBD1 covers 9 bases. In nucleotides, the CDR3 is TGTGCCAGTAGTTTGGGACAGGGCACGACAGATACGCAGTATTTT. Protein: CASSLGQGTTDTQYF.